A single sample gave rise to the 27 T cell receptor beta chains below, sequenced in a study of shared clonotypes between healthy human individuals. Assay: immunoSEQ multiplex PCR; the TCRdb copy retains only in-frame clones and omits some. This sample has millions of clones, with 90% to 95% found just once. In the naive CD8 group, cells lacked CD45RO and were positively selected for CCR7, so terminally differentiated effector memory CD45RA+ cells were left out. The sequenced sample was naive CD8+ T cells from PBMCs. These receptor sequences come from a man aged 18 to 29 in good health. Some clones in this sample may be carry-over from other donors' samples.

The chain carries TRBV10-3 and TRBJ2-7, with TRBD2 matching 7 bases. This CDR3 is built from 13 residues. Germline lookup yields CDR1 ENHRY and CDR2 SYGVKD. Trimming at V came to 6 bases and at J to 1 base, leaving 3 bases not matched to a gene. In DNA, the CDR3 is TGTGCCATCAGCCCGGGAGGTTCCTACGAGCAGTACTTC. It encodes CAISPGGSYEQYF.

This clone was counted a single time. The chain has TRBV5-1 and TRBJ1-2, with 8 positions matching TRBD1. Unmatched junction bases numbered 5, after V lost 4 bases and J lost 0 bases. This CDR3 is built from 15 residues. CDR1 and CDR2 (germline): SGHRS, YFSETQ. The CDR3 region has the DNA TGCGCCAGCAGCGCGTGGACAGGGACTAACTATGGCTACACCTTC. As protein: CASSAWTGTNYGYTF.

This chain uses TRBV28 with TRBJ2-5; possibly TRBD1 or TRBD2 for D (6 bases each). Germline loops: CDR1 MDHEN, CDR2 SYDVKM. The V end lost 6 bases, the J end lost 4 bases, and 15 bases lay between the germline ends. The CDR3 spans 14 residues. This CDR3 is CASSRPWGAETQYF. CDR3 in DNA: TGTGCCAGCAGCCGCCCTTGGGGGGCAGAGACCCAGTACTTC.

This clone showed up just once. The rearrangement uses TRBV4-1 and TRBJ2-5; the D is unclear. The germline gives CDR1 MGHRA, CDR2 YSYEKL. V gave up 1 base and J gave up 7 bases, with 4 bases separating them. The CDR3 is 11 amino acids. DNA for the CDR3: TGCGCCAGCAGCCAAGCGTCGACCCAGTACTTC. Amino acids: CASSQASTQYF.

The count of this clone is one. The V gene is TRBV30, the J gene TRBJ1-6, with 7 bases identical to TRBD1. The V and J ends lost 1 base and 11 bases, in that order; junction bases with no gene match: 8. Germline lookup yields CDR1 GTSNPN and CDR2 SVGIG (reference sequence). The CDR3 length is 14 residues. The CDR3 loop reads CAWSESTGRAPLHF. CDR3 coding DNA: TGTGCCTGGAGTGAGTCGACAGGGAGAGCACCCCTCCACTTT. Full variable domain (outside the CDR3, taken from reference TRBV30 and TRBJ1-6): SQTIHQWPATLVQPVGSPLSLECTVEGTSNPNLYWYRQAAGRGLQLLFYSVGIGQISSEVPQNLSASRPQDRQFILSSKKLLLSDSGFYLCAWSESTGRAPLHFGNGTRLTVT.

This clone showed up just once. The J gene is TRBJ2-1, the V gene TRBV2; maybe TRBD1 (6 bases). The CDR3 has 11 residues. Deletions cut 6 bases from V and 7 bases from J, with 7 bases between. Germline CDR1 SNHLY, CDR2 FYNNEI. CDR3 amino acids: CASRGANEQFF. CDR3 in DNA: TGTGCCAGCAGGGGGGCTAATGAGCAGTTCTTC.

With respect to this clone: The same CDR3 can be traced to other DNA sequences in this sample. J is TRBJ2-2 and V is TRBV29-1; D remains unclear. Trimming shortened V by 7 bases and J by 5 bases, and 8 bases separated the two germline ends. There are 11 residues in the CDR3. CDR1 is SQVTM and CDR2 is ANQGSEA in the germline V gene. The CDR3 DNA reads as TGCAGCGCGGACGGGACCGGGGAGCTGTTTTTT. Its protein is CSADGTGELFF.

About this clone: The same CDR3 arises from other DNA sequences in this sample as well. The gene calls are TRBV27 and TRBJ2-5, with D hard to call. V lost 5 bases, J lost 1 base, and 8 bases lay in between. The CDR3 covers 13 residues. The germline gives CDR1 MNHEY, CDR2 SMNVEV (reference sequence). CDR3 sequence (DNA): TGTGCCAGCAGTCTAGTCCTCCAAGAGACCCAGTACTTC. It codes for CASSLVLQETQYF.

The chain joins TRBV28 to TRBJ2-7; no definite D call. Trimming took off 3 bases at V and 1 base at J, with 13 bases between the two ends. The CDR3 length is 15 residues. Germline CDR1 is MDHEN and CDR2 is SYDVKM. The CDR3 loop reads CASSFGFVSSYEQYF. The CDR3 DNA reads TGTGCCAGCAGTTTCGGGTTTGTCTCGTCCTACGAGCAGTACTTC. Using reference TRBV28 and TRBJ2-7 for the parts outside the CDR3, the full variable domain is DVKVTQSSRYLVKRTGEKVFLECVQDMDHENMFWYRQDPGLGLRLIYFSYDVKMKEKGDIPEGYSVSREKKERFSLILESASTNQTSMYLCASSFGFVSSYEQYFGPGTRLTVT.

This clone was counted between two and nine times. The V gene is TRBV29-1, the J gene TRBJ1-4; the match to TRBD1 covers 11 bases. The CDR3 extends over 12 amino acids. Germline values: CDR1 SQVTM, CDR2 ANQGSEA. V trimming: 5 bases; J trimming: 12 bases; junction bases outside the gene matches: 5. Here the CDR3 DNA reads TGCAGCGTTAGGACAGGGGGCGCCGAACTGTTTTTT. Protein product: CSVRTGGAELFF. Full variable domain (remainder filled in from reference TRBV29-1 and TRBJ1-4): SAVISQKPSRDICQRGTSLTIQCQVDSQVTMMFWYRQQPGQSLTLIATANQGSEATYESGFVIDKFPISRPNLTFSTLTVSNMSPEDSSIYLCSVRTGGAELFFGSGTQLSVL.

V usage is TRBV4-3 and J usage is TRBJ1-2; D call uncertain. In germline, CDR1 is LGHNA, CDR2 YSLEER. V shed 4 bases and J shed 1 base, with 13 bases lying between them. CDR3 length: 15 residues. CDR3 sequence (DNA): TGCGCCAGCAGCCCGGCTGGCAGATTTAACTATGGCTACACCTTC. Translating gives CASSPAGRFNYGYTF.

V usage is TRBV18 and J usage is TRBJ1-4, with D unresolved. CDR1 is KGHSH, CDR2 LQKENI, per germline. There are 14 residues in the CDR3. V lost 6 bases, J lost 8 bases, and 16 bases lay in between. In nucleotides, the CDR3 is TGTGCCAGCTCTTCCGGGGTGATGGGGGAAAAACTGTTTTTT. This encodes CASSSGVMGEKLFF.

Written as DNA, the CDR3 is TGTGCCAGCAGTTCTTGGGAAGACGAAAACATTCAGTACTTC. This encodes CASSSWEDENIQYF. This chain joins TRBV27 and TRBJ2-4; D uncertain. The CDR3 totals 14 residues. Germline values: CDR1 MNHEY, CDR2 SMNVEV (reference sequence). The V and J ends lost 4 bases and 5 bases respectively, with 12 bases between them.

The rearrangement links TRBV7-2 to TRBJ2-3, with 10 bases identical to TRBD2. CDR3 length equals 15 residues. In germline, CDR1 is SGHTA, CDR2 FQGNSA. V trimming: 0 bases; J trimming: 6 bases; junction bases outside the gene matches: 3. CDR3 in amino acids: CASSLALAGVDTQYF. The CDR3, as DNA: TGTGCCAGCAGCTTAGCCCTAGCGGGAGTGGATACGCAGTATTTT.

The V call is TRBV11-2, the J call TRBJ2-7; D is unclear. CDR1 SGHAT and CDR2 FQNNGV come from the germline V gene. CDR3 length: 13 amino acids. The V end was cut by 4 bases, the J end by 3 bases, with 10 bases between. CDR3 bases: TGTGCCAGCAGCTCCACTCCCGTCTACGAGCAGTACTTC. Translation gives CASSSTPVYEQYF. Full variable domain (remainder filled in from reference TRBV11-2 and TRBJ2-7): EAGVAQSPRYKIIEKRQSVAFWCNPISGHATLYWYQQILGQGPKLLIQFQNNGVVDDSQLPKDRFSAERLKGVDSTLKIQPAKLEDSAVYLCASSSTPVYEQYFGPGTRLTVT.

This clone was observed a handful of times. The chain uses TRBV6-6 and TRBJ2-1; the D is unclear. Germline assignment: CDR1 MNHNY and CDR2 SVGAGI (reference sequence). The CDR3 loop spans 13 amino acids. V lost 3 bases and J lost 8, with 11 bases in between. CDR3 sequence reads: CASSYYRLDEQFF. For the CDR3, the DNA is TGTGCCAGCAGTTATTACCGTTTGGATGAGCAGTTCTTC.

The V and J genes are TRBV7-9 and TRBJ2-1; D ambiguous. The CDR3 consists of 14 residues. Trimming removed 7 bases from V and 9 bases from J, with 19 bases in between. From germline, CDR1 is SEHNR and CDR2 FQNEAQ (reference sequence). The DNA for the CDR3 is TGTGCCAGCACCCCCAGGCCCAGTACGGGTGAGCAGTTCTTC. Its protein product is CASTPRPSTGEQFF. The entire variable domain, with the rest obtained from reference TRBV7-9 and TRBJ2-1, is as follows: DTGVSQNPRHKITKRGQNVTFRCDPISEHNRLYWYRQTLGQGPEFLTYFQNEAQLEKSRLLSDRFSAERPKGSFSTLEIQRTEQGDSAMYLCASTPRPSTGEQFFGPGTRLTVL.

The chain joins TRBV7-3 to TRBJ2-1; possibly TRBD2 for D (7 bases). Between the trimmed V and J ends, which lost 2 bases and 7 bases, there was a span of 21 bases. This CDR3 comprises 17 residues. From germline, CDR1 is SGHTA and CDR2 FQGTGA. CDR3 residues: CASSLGMGASGENEQFF. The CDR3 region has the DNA TGTGCCAGCAGCTTAGGGATGGGGGCTAGCGGTGAGAATGAGCAGTTCTTC.

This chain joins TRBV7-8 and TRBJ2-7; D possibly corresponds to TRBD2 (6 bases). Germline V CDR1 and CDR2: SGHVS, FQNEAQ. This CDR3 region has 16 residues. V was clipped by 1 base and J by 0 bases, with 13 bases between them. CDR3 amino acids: CASSLEATGSSYEQYF. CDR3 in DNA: TGTGCCAGCAGCTTAGAGGCGACCGGGAGCTCCTACGAGCAGTACTTC.

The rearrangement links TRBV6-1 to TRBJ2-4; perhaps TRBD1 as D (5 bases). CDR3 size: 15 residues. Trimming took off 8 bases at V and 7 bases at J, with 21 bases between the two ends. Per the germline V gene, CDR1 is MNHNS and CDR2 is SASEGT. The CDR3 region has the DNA TGTGCCAGCTTCCACAGACAGTCTCCGGAGAACATTCAGTACTTC. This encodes CASFHRQSPENIQYF.

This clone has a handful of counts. CDR3 loop: CASTAGRGGSTEAFF. Written as DNA, the CDR3 is TGTGCCAGCACCGCTGGGAGGGGAGGGAGCACTGAAGCTTTCTTT. The chain carries TRBV27 and TRBJ1-1; a weak D match, TRBD1 (5 bases). The CDR3 length is 15 residues. Germline V gene lookup returns CDR1 MNHEY and CDR2 SMNVEV (reference sequence). The V gene lost 7 bases and the J gene lost 4 bases, with 19 bases spanning the gap.

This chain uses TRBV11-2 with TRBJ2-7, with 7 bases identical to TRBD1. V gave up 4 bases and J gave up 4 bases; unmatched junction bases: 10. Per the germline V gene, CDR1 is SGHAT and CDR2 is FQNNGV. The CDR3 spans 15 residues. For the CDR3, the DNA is TGTGCCAGCAGCTACGAAAACAGGGGTGTATACGAGCAGTACTTC. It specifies CASSYENRGVYEQYF.

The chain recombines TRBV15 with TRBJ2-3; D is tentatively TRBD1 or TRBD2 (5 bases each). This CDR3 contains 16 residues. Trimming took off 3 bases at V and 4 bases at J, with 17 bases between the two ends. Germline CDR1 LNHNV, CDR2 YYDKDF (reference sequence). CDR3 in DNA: TGTGCCACCAGCAGCGATGGGCCGCTGGGGGCAGATACGCAGTATTTT. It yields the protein CATSSDGPLGADTQYF.

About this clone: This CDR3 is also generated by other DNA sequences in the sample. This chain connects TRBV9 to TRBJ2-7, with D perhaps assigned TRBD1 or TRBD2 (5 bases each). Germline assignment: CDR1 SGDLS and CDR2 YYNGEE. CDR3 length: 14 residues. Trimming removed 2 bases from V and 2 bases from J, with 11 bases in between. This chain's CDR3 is CASSVSGATYEQYF. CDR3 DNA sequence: TGTGCCAGCAGCGTGTCCGGGGCGACCTACGAGCAGTACTTC.

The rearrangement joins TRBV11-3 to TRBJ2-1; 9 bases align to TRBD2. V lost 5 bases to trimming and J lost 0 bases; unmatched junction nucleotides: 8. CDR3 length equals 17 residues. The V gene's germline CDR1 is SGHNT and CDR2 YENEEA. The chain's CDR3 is CASSTRTSENSYNEQFF. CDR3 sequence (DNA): TGTGCCAGCAGCACCCGGACTAGCGAAAACTCCTACAATGAGCAGTTCTTC.

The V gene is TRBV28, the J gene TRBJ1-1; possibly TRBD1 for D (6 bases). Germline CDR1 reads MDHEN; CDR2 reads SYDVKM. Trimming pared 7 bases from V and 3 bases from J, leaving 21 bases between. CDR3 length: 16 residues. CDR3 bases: TGTGCCAGCACCCTACGGGGGGGGCATGGGGACACTGAAGCTTTCTTT. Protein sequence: CASTLRGGHGDTEAFF.

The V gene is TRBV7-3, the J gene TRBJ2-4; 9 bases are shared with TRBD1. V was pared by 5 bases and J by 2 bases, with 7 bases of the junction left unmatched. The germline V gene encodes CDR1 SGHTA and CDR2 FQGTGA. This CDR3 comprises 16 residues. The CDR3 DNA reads TGTGCCAGCAGCACTACAGGGGGCGCGACCAAAAACATTCAGTACTTC. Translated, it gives CASSTTGGATKNIQYF.